This T cell receptor (beta chain) was identified during a study of graft-versus-host responses after intestinal transplantation. Study as a whole: Every recipient had anti-thymocyte globulin induction and roughly 3 years of tacrolimus plus steroids.

Study-wide results and caveats: In recipient marrow, GvH clones were found, and some appeared first in ileum or blood. The study found high graft-versus-host to host-versus-graft clonal ratios in allografts of patients with graft-donor T cell macrochimerism.

A remark on this clone: Its antigen is as yet unknown.

Generated by immunoSEQ multiplex PCR, the TCRdb table keeps only in-frame clones and is missing some. The repertoire holds roughly 46,000 clones, about 93% seen once, with less than 6% in the top ten. The receptor comes from a human patient who received an intestinal transplant, so some T cells may come from the graft donor. The specimen comprised PBMCs, sampled around 27 months after a first intestinal transplant, on the day of a second.

CDR3 bases: TGTGCCAGCAGGGGAGGACAGTATGGCTACACCTTC. Translation: CASRGGQYGYTF. The chain carries TRBV28 and TRBJ1-2, with D maybe TRBD1 (6 bases). Germline CDR1 reads MDHEN; CDR2 reads SYDVKM. Trimming cost V 6 bases and J 5 bases, with 10 bases left between them. This CDR3 region has 12 residues.